The 4 T cell receptor beta chains below were found in one sample sequenced in a study of identifying expanded T cells in peripheral blood. Sequencing was performed with immunoSEQ multiplex PCR; in TCRdb, only in-frame clones are kept and a portion is missing. Among fewer than 65,000 clones listed, roughly 86% were seen once. The sequenced sample was blood. The receptors stem from a person between 18 and 75 years old in good health.

This clone came up a few times. The V gene is TRBV28, the J gene TRBJ1-2; no clear D. CDR3 length: 13 residues. Trimming stripped 3 bases from V and 5 bases from J, with 10 bases between. The germline V gene encodes CDR1 MDHEN and CDR2 SYDVKM. The CDR3 nucleotides are TGTGCCAGCAGTTTCGGGAGGGATTATGGCTACACCTTC. Translation gives CASSFGRDYGYTF.

The J gene is TRBJ1-6, the V gene TRBV2; no firm D call. Trimming stripped 2 bases from V and 8 bases from J, with 10 bases between. The CDR3 spans 14 residues. Germline V gene lookup returns CDR1 SNHLY and CDR2 FYNNEI. CDR3 nucleotide sequence: TGTGCCAGCAGTGAAAAGTCTGGGGATTCACCCCTCCACTTT. Encoded protein: CASSEKSGDSPLHF.

The genes are TRBV6-4 and TRBJ2-3; possible D gene TRBD2, 7 bases. Germline CDR1 is MRHNA and CDR2 is SNTAGT. Trimming left V 3 bases short and J 2 bases short, with 9 bases between. The CDR3 is made up of 14 amino acids. CDR3 amino acids: CASSEGGDTDTQYF. In DNA form, the CDR3 reads TGTGCCAGCAGTGAAGGGGGGGACACAGATACGCAGTATTTT.

This clone was counted a single time. This chain connects TRBV5-1 to TRBJ2-7, with D possibly matching TRBD1 (5 bases). CDR1 SGHRS and CDR2 YFSETQ come from the germline V gene. V was pared by 0 bases and J by 5 bases, with 12 bases between. This CDR3 has 14 residues. DNA of the CDR3: TGCGCCAGCAGCTTGGCGGCAGAAGGGGACGAGCAGTACTTC. This encodes CASSLAAEGDEQYF.